This TCR beta chain was profiled in a study of cytomegalovirus exposure and HLA in healthy donors. The CDR3 is made up of 12 amino acids. Germline assignment: CDR1 KGHSH and CDR2 LQKENI. V shed 5 bases and J shed 7 bases, with 11 bases lying between them. TCRdb's copy holds only in-frame clones and misses some; the assay was immunoSEQ multiplex PCR. This sample has 130,000 to 150,000 clones, with approximately 89% found just once. Sequenced sample: PBMCs. This sequence joins TRBV18 and TRBJ1-1; D is unresolved. This receptor was taken from a woman aged 18-30 years in good health and CMV-seropositive. In nucleotides, the CDR3 is TGTGCCAGCTCAGGCGCCAGAGGTGAAGCTTTCTTT. It translates to CASSGARGEAFF.